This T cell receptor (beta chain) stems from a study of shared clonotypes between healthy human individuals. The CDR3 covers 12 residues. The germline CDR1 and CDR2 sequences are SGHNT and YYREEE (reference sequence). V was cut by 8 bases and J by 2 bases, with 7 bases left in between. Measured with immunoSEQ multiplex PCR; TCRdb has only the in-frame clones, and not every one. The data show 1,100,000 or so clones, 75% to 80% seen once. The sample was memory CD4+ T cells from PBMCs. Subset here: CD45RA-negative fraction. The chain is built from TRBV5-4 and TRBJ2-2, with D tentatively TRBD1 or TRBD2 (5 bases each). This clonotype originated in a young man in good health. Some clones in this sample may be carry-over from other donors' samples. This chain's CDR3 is CARGPNTGELFF. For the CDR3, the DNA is TGTGCCAGGGGACCTAACACCGGGGAGCTGTTTTTT.